The rows below give T cell receptor beta chains drawn from one sample of a study of T cell responses to AZD1222 COVID-19 vaccine. Clones were sequenced by immunoSEQ multiplex PCR, and TCRdb holds only the in-frame ones, with some missing. The sample has about 100,000 clones, about nine tenths seen once. The specimen comprised peripheral blood, sampled on day 0 of AZD1222 vaccination. All receptors come from an adult in good health. CDR3s include the opening cysteine and the closing phenylalanine or tryptophan. Each record gives: V gene, J gene, D gene, clone size, CDR3 protein, CDR3 DNA. A D gene is named only where the DNA matches it firmly. Clone size is stated in some rows and not others, as once, few, many or a class when expanded.

TRBV7-9	TRBJ2-1	.	once	CASSHEGRNNEQFF	TGTGCCAGCAGCCACGAAGGGAGAAACAATGAGCAGTTCTTC
TRBV3-1/TRBV3-2	TRBJ1-2	.	.	CASNNPGYGYTF	TGTGCCAGCAACAACCCAGGCTATGGCTACACCTTC
TRBV5-1	TRBJ1-2	TRBD1	once	CASSFNRQGEPGGYTF	TGCGCCAGCAGCTTTAACCGACAGGGGGAACCCGGCGGCTACACCTTC
TRBV5-1	TRBJ2-3	.	.	CASSLADRSTDTQYF	TGCGCCAGCAGCTTGGCGGACAGATCCACAGATACGCAGTATTTT
TRBV18	TRBJ2-1	TRBD1	.	CASSPGQGALSNEQFF	TGTGCCAGCTCGCCCGGACAGGGGGCTTTATCGAATGAGCAGTTCTTC
TRBV18	TRBJ1-2	.	.	CASSQYTGQEGFYGYTF	TGTGCCAGCTCACAATACACGGGACAAGAAGGATTCTATGGCTACACCTTC
TRBV13	TRBJ2-5	.	.	CASSLASARETQYF	TGTGCCAGCAGCTTAGCTAGTGCCCGGGAGACCCAGTACTTC
TRBV9	TRBJ1-6	TRBD1	.	CASTTGVNSPLHF	TGTGCCAGCACGACAGGGGTGAATTCACCCCTCCACTTT
TRBV2	TRBJ1-1	.	few	CASTGIRTEAFF	TGTGCCAGCACGGGGATCAGGACTGAAGCTTTCTTT
TRBV24-1	TRBJ2-2	TRBD1	.	CATSDLDRATGELFF	TGTGCCACCAGTGATTTGGACAGGGCTACCGGGGAGCTGTTTTTT
TRBV5-1	TRBJ2-5	TRBD2	.	CASSLGALAGEETQYF	TGCGCCAGCAGCTTGGGGGCTTTGGCGGGGGAAGAGACCCAGTACTTC
TRBV5-1	TRBJ1-2	.	.	CASSSTTNRHGYTF	TGCGCCAGCAGCTCCACAACTAATCGACATGGCTACACCTTC
TRBV6-6	TRBJ2-3	TRBD1	.	CASISGQGRIADTQYF	TGTGCCAGCATCAGCGGACAGGGGAGGATCGCAGATACGCAGTATTTT
TRBV25-1	TRBJ1-4	TRBD1	.	CASSYRGLGEKLFF	TGTGCCAGCAGCTACAGGGGGCTCGGTGAAAAACTGTTTTTT
TRBV28	TRBJ1-2	.	.	CASSSPQPDYGYTF	TGTGCCAGCAGCTCCCCCCAACCCGACTATGGCTACACCTTC
TRBV28	TRBJ1-1	TRBD1	.	CASSFRGSDGGGPEAFF	TGTGCCAGCAGTTTTAGAGGATCGGACGGAGGGGGCCCTGAAGCTTTCTTT
TRBV7-2	TRBJ1-1	.	.	CASSADRNTEAFF	TGTGCCAGCAGCGCGGACAGGAACACTGAAGCTTTCTTT
TRBV4-2	TRBJ2-4	TRBD2	once	CASSKLAPTSGGADIQYF	TGTGCCAGCAGCAAACTCGCCCCCACTAGCGGGGGGGCGGACATTCAGTACTTC
TRBV27	TRBJ1-2	.	.	CASSLLPLNYGYTF	TGTGCCAGCAGTTTGTTACCCCTTAACTATGGCTACACCTTC
TRBV30	TRBJ1-4	.	.	CAWSLPPGRLNEKLFF	TGTGCCTGGAGTCTACCACCGGGACGGCTTAATGAAAAACTGTTTTTT
TRBV7-2	TRBJ2-3	.	.	CASSLAIGGADTQYF	TGTGCCAGCAGCTTAGCGATCGGGGGCGCAGATACGCAGTATTTT
TRBV6-5	TRBJ1-6	.	.	CASRDGGYNSPLHF	TGTGCCAGCAGGGACGGGGGGTATAATTCACCCCTCCACTTT
TRBV7-3	TRBJ1-4	TRBD1	.	CASSPTGGLNEKLFF	TGTGCCAGCAGCCCGACAGGGGGCTTAAATGAAAAACTGTTTTTT
TRBV7-6	TRBJ2-7	.	.	CASSFNEGPTYEQYF	TGTGCCAGCAGCTTCAACGAGGGGCCCACATACGAGCAGTACTTC
TRBV3-1/TRBV3-2	TRBJ2-7	.	.	CASSQDNTFPSYEQYF	TGTGCCAGCAGCCAAGACAATACATTTCCTTCCTACGAGCAGTACTTC
TRBV5-5	TRBJ2-5	.	.	CASSLARQETQYF	TGTGCCAGCAGCTTGGCCAGGCAAGAGACCCAGTACTTC
TRBV5-1	TRBJ1-4	TRBD1	.	CASSYDGTGNEKLFF	TGCGCCAGCAGTTACGACGGGACAGGGAATGAAAAACTGTTTTTT
TRBV27	TRBJ2-7	.	.	CASSLSSRDEQYF	TGTGCCAGCAGTTTATCGAGCCGTGACGAGCAGTACTTC
TRBV4-1	TRBJ1-6	.	.	CASSQGQDSPLHF	TGCGCCAGCAGCCAAGGGCAGGATTCACCCCTCCACTTT
TRBV5-6	TRBJ1-6	TRBD1	.	CASSSGTGDSPLHF	TGTGCCAGCAGCTCTGGGACAGGGGATTCACCCCTCCACTTT
TRBV2	TRBJ2-1	TRBD2	.	CASWWGGGPMNEQFF	TGTGCCAGCTGGTGGGGCGGGGGGCCGATGAATGAGCAGTTCTTC
TRBV30	TRBJ1-2	TRBD1	once	CAWSPGTGSGYTF	TGTGCCTGGAGTCCAGGGACAGGCAGTGGCTACACCTTC
TRBV11-2	TRBJ2-1	.	.	CASSLGGGNEQFF	TGTGCCAGCAGCTTAGGAGGCGGAAATGAGCAGTTCTTC
TRBV5-1	TRBJ1-2	TRBD1	.	CASSLEGQGVDGYTF	TGCGCCAGCAGCTTGGAAGGACAGGGAGTGGATGGCTACACCTTC
TRBV7-9	TRBJ1-2	.	.	CASSLVSNYGYTF	TGTGCCAGCAGCTTAGTCAGCAACTATGGCTACACCTTC
TRBV5-1	TRBJ1-1	.	.	CASSLVNTEAFF	TGCGCCAGCAGCTTGGTGAACACTGAAGCTTTCTTT
TRBV7-2	TRBJ1-2	.	few	CASSRGRNDYGYTF	TGTGCCAGCAGCCGTGGGCGAAACGACTATGGCTACACCTTC
TRBV28	TRBJ2-3	TRBD1	.	CASSFPVDRASTDTQYF	TGTGCCAGCAGTTTCCCAGTGGACAGGGCTAGCACAGATACGCAGTATTTT
TRBV7-7	TRBJ2-3	TRBD2	.	CASAKGTSGTDTQYF	TGTGCCAGCGCGAAGGGCACTAGCGGTACAGATACGCAGTATTTT
TRBV9	TRBJ1-2	TRBD1	.	CASSAGQGKSYGYTF	TGTGCCAGCAGCGCCGGACAGGGAAAGTCGTATGGCTACACCTTC
TRBV21-1	TRBJ1-5	.	.	CASITGQDSQPQHF	TGTGCCAGCATCACCGGACAGGATAGTCAGCCCCAGCATTTT
TRBV5-1	TRBJ2-2	.	.	CASSLSGTGNTGELFF	TGCGCCAGCAGCTTGTCCGGGACGGGGAACACCGGGGAGCTGTTTTTT